The 10 T cell receptor beta chains below all came from one sample that was sequenced in a study of CD8 T cells in ankylosing spondylitis. TCRdb fed the 5' RACE reads into MiXCR, producing one record per CDR3 protein. The repertoire holds around 150,000 distinct CDR3 sequences, with 6% to 8% as singletons. Input material: blood, either unsorted or a sorted T cell fraction (not recorded which). The receptors originated from a female donor with ankylosing spondylitis or in good health (not recorded which).

This clonotype was observed many times. The genes are TRBV30 and TRBJ2-1; D is possibly TRBD2 (6 bases). CDR3 length: 12 residues. The germline V gene has CDR1 GTSNPN and CDR2 SVGIG (reference sequence). Trimming left V 3 bases short and J 7 bases short, with 10 bases between. The CDR3 loop is CAWSPGGNEQFF. Here the CDR3 DNA reads TGTGCCTGGAGCCCTGGGGGGAATGAGCAGTTCTTC.

Regarding this clonotype: One end of the junction is discordant with germline, which a read error may explain. The chain couples TRBV7-2 to TRBJ1-2; tentatively, D is TRBD1 (6 bases). CDR1 and CDR2 from the germline V gene are SGHTA and FQGNSA. The length of the CDR3 is 15 residues. CDR3 DNA: TGTGCCGGCAGCACCAGATCGGACAGCAACTATGGCTACACCTTC. Encoded protein: CAGSTRSDSNYGYTF.

There are many counts of this clonotype. The J gene is TRBJ1-1, the V gene TRBV5-1, with D possibly being TRBD1 (5 bases). V shed 4 bases and J shed 1 base, with 11 bases lying between them. CDR1 and CDR2 (germline): SGHRS, YFSETQ. The length of the CDR3 is 14 residues. CDR3 in amino acids: CASSPRGANTEAFF. Written as DNA, the CDR3 is TGCGCCAGCAGCCCGCGGGGCGCGAACACTGAAGCTTTCTTT.

This clonotype was picked up many times. This sequence joins TRBV30 and TRBJ2-2; D gene ambiguous. V gave up 2 bases and J gave up 7 bases, with 5 bases separating them. Germline V CDR1 and CDR2: GTSNPN, SVGIG (reference sequence). CDR3 length equals 11 residues. The CDR3 spells CAWSYLGELFF. CDR3 DNA: TGTGCCTGGAGTTATCTCGGGGAGCTGTTTTTT.

The gene calls are TRBV3-1 and TRBJ2-1, with D unclear. V was pared by 10 bases and J by 0 bases, with 22 bases between. Per the germline V gene, CDR1 is LGHDT and CDR2 is YNNKEL (reference sequence). CDR3 length equals 17 residues. The CDR3 sequence is CATCKDIGWDSYNEQFF. The CDR3 DNA follows: TGTGCCACCTGCAAAGATATCGGGTGGGACTCCTACAATGAGCAGTTCTTC.

The table lists this clonotype with many counts. The rearrangement joins TRBV15 to TRBJ2-2; D possibly corresponds to TRBD2 (5 bases). V was pared by 5 bases and J by 1 base, with 17 bases between. The germline CDR1 and CDR2 sequences are LNHNV and YYDKDF (reference sequence). The CDR3 covers 17 residues. CDR3 DNA sequence: TGTGCCACCAGCTTCCCGGGGAGCCCGAAGAACACCGGGGAGCTGTTTTTT. Protein: CATSFPGSPKNTGELFF.

This clonotype was counted ten times or more. The chain has TRBV12-3 or TRBV12-4 and TRBJ2-5; 7 nucleotides agree with TRBD1. The V segment lost 6 bases and the J segment 2 bases; nucleotides outside the gene matches: 6. The CDR3 has 14 residues. The chain's CDR3 is CASSWGQFQETQYF. The CDR3 nucleotides are TGTGCCAGCAGCTGGGGACAGTTTCAAGAGACCCAGTACTTC.

With respect to this clonotype: Being one base from a much bigger clone, this may be a read error. This chain uses TRBV7-9 with TRBJ1-5; the D gene is possibly TRBD1 (5 bases). The CDR3 is 15 residues long. CDR1 SEHNR and CDR2 FQNEAQ come from the germline V gene (reference sequence). The CDR3 protein is CASSPGLYSNQRQHF. CDR3 in DNA: TGTGCCAGCAGCCCGGGACTCTATAGCAATCAGCGCCAGCATTTT.

Many counts were recorded for this clonotype. J is TRBJ1-5 and V is TRBV5-1, with D perhaps TRBD1 (5 bases). The V end was cut by 5 bases, the J end by 6 bases, with 18 bases between. This CDR3 has 15 residues. Germline CDR1 and CDR2: SGHRS and YFSETQ. CDR3 protein: CASRRDAGEVQPQHF. The DNA of the CDR3 is TGCGCCAGCAGGAGGGACGCGGGAGAGGTTCAGCCCCAGCATTTT.

This clonotype came up many times. The gene calls are TRBV12-3 or TRBV12-4 and TRBJ1-1, with D hard to call. The V end lost 3 bases, the J end lost 1 base, and 12 bases lay between the germline ends. This CDR3 spans 15 amino acids. CDR3 region: CASSLIGNSNTEAFF. For the CDR3, the DNA is TGTGCCAGCAGTTTGATAGGCAATTCGAACACTGAAGCTTTCTTT.